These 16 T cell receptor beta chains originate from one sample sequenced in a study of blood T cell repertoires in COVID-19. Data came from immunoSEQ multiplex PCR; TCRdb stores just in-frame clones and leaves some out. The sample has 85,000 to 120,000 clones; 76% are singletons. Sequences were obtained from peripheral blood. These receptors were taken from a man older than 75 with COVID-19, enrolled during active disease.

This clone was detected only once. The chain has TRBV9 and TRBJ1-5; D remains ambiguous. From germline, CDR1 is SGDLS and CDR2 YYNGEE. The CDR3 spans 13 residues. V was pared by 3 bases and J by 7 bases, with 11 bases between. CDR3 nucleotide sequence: TGTGCCAGCAGCGCCACGTGGGAGCAGCCCCAGCATTTT. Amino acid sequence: CASSATWEQPQHF.

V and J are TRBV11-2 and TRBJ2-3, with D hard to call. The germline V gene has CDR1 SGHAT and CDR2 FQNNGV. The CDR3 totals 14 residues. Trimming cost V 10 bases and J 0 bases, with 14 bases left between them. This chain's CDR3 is CAIPSLESTDTQYF. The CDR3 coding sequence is TGTGCCATCCCCAGCCTGGAGAGCACAGATACGCAGTATTTT.

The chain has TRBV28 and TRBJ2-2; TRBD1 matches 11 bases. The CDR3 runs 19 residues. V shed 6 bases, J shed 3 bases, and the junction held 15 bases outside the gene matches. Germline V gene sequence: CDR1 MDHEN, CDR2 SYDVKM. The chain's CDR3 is CASSLGQGVWGGDTGELFF. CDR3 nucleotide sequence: TGTGCCAGCAGCCTGGGACAGGGGGTCTGGGGGGGAGACACCGGGGAGCTGTTTTTT. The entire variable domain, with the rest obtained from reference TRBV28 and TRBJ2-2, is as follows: DVKVTQSSRYLVKRTGEKVFLECVQDMDHENMFWYRQDPGLGLRLIYFSYDVKMKEKGDIPEGYSVSREKKERFSLILESASTNQTSMYLCASSLGQGVWGGDTGELFFGEGSRLTVL.

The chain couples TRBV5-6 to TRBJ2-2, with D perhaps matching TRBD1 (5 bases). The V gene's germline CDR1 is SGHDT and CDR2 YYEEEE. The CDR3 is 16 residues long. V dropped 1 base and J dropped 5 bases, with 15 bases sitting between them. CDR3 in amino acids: CASSLLGSRTTGELFF. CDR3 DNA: TGTGCCAGCAGCTTGTTGGGGTCGCGGACAACCGGGGAGCTGTTTTTT.

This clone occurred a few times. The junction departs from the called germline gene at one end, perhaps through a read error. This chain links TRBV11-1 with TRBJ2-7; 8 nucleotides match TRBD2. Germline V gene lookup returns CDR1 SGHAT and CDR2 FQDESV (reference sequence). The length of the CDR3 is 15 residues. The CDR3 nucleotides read TGTGCCAGCAGTGCAGCGGGAGTTTCCGGCTACGGGCAGTACTTC. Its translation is CASSAAGVSGYGQYF. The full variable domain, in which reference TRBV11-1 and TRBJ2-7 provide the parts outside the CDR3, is EAEVAQSPRYKITEKSQAVAFWCDPISGHATLYWYRQILGQGPELLVQFQDESVVDDSQLPKDRFSAERLKGVDSTLKIQPAELGDSAMYLCASSAAGVSGYGQYFGPGTRLTVT.

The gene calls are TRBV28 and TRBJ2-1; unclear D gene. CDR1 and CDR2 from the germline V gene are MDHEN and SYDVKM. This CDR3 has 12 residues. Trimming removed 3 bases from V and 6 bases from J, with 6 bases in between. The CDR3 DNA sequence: TGTGCCAGCAGTTTCTGGCTCAATGAGCAGTTCTTC. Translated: CASSFWLNEQFF.

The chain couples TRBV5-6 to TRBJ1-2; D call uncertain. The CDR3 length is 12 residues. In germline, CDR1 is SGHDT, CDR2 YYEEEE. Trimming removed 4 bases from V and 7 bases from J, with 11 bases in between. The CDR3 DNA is TGTGCCAGCAGCCTGACCGAGGGTGGCTACACCTTC. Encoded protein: CASSLTEGGYTF.

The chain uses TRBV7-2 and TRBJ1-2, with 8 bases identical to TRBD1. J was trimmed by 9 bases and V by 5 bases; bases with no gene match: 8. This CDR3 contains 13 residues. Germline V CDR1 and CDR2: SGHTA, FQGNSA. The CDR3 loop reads CASSAGQGIRYTF. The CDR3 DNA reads TGTGCCAGCAGCGCCGGACAGGGAATACGCTACACCTTC.

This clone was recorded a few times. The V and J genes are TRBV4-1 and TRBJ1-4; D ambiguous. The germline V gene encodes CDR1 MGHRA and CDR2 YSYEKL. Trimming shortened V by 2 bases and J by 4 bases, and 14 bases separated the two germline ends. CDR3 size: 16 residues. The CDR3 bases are TGCGCCAGCAGCCAAAAAGACGGAGGCTTTAATGAAAAACTGTTTTTT. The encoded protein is CASSQKDGGFNEKLFF.

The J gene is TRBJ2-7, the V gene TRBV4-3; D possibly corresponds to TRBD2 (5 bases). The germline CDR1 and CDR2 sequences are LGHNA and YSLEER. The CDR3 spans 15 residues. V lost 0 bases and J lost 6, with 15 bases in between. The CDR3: CASSQDSGVAGEQYF. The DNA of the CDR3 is TGCGCCAGCAGCCAAGACTCCGGGGTAGCTGGCGAGCAGTACTTC.

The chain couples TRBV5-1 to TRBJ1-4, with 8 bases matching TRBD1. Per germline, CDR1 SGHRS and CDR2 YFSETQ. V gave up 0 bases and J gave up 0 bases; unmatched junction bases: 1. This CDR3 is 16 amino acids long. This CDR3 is CASSLGTGSTNEKLFF. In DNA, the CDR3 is TGCGCCAGCAGCTTGGGGACAGGGTCAACTAATGAAAAACTGTTTTTT.

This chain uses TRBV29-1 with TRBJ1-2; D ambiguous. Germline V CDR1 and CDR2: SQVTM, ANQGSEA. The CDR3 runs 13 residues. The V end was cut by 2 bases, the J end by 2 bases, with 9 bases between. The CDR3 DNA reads TGCAGCGTTGAAAGGGAGTCCAACTATGGCTACACCTTC. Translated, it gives CSVERESNYGYTF.

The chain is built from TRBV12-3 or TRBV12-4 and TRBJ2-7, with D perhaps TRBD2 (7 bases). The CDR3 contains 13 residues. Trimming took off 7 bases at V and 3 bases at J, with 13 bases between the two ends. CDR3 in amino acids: CASTKGGVYEQYF. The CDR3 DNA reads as TGTGCCAGCACTAAAGGGGGGGTCTACGAGCAGTACTTC.

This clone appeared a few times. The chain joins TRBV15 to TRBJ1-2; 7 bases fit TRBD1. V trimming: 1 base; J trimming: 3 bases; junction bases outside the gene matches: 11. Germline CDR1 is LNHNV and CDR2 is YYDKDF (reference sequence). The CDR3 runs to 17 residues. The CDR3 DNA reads TGTGCCACCAGCAGAGCTCCCCGACAGGGTGAGGACTATGGCTACACCTTC. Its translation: CATSRAPRQGEDYGYTF.

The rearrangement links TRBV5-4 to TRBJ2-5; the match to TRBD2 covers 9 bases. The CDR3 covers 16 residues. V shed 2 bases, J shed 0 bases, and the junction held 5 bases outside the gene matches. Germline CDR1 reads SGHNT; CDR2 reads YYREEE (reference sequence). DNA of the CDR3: TGTGCCAGCAGCTTAAGGCTAGCGGGGCACCAAGAGACCCAGTACTTC. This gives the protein CASSLRLAGHQETQYF.

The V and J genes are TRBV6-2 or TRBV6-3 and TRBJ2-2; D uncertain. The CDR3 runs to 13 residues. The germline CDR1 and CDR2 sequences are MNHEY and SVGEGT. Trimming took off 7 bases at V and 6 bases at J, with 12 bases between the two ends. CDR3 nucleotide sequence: TGTGCCAGCACCCCGGTGGCAGCCGGGGAGCTGTTTTTT. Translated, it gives CASTPVAAGELFF.